These 2 T cell receptor beta chains were all obtained from the same sample, sequenced in a study of identical twins. MiXCR, applied by TCRdb to the 5' RACE reads, yields one record per CDR3 protein. The sample carries around 960,000 distinct CDR3 sequences, roughly an eighth recorded once. Separately, the same data were catalogued under a study of yellow fever vaccine responses in identical twins.

The material sequenced was PBMCs. The source is a woman aged 18-29 years in good health.

The sample holds many counts of this clonotype. The chain uses TRBV29-1 and TRBJ1-2; D is unresolved. Germline V gene data show CDR1 as SQVTM and CDR2 as ANQGSEA. The CDR3 has 16 residues. V was cut by 3 bases and J by 6 bases, with 23 bases left in between. The CDR3 sequence: CSVDVEGQVNPDGYTF. The CDR3 region has the DNA TGCAGCGTTGATGTGGAAGGGCAGGTAAATCCCGATGGCTACACCTTC. The full variable domain, completed using reference TRBV29-1 and TRBJ1-2, is SAVISQKPSRDICQRGTSLTIQCQVDSQVTMMFWYRQQPGQSLTLIATANQGSEATYESGFVIDKFPISRPNLTFSTLTVSNMSPEDSSIYLCSVDVEGQVNPDGYTFGSGTRLTVV.

There are a few counts of this clonotype. The J gene is TRBJ1-5, the V gene TRBV6-1; D possibly corresponds to TRBD1 (6 bases). V was shortened by 7 bases and J by 5 bases, with 12 bases between the two germline ends. The CDR3 runs 13 residues. CDR1 and CDR2 (germline): MNHNS, SASEGT. The CDR3 DNA sequence: TGTGCCAGCACCACAGGGAGGCATCAGCCCCAGCATTTT. Amino acid sequence: CASTTGRHQPQHF.